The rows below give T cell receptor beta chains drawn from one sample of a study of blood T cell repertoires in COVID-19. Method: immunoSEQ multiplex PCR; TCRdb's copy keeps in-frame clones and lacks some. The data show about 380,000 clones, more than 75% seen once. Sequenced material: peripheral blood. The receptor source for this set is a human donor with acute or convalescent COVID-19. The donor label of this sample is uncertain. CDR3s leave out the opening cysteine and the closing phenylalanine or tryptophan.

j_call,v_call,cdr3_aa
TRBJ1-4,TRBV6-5,ASSSGFWGKLF
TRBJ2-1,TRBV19,ASSVWTSGGPSQF
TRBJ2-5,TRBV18,ASSSLAGARETQY
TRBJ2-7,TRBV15,ATSRGGGQGLYEQY
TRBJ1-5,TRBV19,ASSKIGQGKNQPQH
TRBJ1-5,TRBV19,ATGQGTYSNQPQH
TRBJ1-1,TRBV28,ASTSGGATTEAF
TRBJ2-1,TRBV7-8,ASSSRDLGGHEQF
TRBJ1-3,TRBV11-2,ASSVLTGGSGNTIY
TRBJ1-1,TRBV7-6,ASSLGGTGWNTEAF
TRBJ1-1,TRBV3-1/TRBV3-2,ASSQLWGQVNTEAF
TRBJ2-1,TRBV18,ASSPMGGYNEQF
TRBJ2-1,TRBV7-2,ASSLAPGYNEQF
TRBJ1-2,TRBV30,AWSVPGQFVSGYT
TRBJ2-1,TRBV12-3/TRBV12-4,ASRVAPLEEQF
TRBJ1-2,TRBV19,ASSISGLNYGYT
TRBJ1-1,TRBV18,ASSPADRGVSF
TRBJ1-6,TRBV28,ASTTEGGKGRSPLH
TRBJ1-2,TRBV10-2,ASSEDPGTGGRSGYT
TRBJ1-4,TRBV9,ASSPRTAATNEKLF
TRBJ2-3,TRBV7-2,ASSLKGVVGDRDTQY
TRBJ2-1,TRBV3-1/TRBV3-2,ASSRLTSYEQF
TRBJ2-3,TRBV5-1,ASSFLAGESYTQY
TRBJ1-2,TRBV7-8,ASSFNLRANYGYT
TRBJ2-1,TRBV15,ATSRAAGYNEQF
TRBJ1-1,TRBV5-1,ASSLLQGSTEAF
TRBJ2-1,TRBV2,ASSHPGLAGSRGEQF
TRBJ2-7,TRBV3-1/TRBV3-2,ASSQLYRGAEQY
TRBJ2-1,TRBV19,ASTLAPTSGSPHNEQF
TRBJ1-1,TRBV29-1,SGELGQGRTEAF
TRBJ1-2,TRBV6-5,ASSLDSAVGYT
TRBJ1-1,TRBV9,ASSTRQGNTEAF
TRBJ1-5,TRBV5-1,ASSPEGTAPQH
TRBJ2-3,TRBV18,ASSPTRTGGTDTQY
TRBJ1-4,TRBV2,ASSARRGSNEKLF
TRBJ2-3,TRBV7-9,ASSFRGPTDTQY
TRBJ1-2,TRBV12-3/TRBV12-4,ASPSGSYGYT
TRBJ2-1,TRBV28,ASSPTGTGNLNEQF
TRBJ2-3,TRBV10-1,ATERGLAGPSDTQY
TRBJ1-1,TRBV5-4,ASSLSDLNTEAF
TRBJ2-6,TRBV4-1,ASSQGLIRGASSGANVLT
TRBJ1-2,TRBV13,ASSWTPGQASGYT
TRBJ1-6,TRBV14,ASSPGQGYSPLH
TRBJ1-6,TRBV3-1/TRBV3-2,ASSQITGSSSPLH
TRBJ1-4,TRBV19,ASSIYALATNEKLF
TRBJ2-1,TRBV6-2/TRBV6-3,ASSKGLAYNEQF
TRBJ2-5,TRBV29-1,SVDKGLETQY
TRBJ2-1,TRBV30,AWGRLGGAYNEQF
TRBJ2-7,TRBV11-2,ASSGKRQVIYEQY
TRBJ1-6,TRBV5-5,ASSLAIPLSSYNSPLH